Sequencing of this TCR beta chain was carried out in a study of blood T cell repertoires in COVID-19. Study-wide context: Researchers got acute and convalescent COVID-19 samples from the United States, Italy and Spain. From T cells, B-cell-depleted T cells, or PBMCs came the material, which was cDNA or gDNA.

Authors' methods: Reference gene primer amplification in the assay estimated nucleated cell counts. Some clones are missing from TCRdb's copy, which holds only in-frame ones; the method was immunoSEQ multiplex PCR. V and J calls and clone size follow that table, whereas D and trimming were derived from the DNA. Among over 75,000 clones listed, 84% were seen once. This receptor was obtained from a woman in her fifties or sixties with acute or convalescent COVID-19. The source material was peripheral blood.

DNA of the CDR3: TGTGCCAGCAGTTACAGGGGTTATGGCTACACCTTC. It translates to CASSYRGYGYTF. The V gene is TRBV6-5, the J gene TRBJ1-2; tentative D call: TRBD1 (5 bases). Trimming took off 2 bases at V and 5 bases at J, with 6 bases between the two ends. The CDR3 loop spans 12 amino acids. From germline, CDR1 is MNHEY and CDR2 SVGAGI.